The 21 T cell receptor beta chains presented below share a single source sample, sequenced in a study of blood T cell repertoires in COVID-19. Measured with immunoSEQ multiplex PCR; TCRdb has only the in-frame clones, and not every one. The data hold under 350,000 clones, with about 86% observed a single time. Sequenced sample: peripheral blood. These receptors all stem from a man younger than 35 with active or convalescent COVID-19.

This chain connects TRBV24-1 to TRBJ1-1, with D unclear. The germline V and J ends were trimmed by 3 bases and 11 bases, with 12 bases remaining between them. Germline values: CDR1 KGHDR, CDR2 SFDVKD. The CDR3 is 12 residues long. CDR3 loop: CATSDAGRAAFF. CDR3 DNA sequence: TGTGCCACCAGTGATGCTGGGCGTGCGGCTTTCTTT.

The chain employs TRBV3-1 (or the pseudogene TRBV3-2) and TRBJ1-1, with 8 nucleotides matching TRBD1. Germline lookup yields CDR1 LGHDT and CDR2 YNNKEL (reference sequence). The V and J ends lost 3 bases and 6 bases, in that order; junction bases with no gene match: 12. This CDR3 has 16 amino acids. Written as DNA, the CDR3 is TGTGCCAGCAGCCAGGACAGGGACGGCGGAACTTCTGAAGCTTTCTTT. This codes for CASSQDRDGGTSEAFF.

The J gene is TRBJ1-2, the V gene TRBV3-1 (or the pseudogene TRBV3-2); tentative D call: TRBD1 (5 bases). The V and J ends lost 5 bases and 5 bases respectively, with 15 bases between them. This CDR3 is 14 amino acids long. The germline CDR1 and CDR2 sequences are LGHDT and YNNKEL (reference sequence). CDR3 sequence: CASSRGQGGYGYTF. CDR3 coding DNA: TGTGCCAGCAGCAGGGGCCAGGGAGGATATGGCTACACCTTC.

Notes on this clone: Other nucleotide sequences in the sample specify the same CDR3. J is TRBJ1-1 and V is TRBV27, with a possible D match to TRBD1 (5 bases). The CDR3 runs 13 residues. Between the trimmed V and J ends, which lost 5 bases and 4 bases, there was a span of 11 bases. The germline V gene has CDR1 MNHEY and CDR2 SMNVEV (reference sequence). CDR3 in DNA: TGTGCCAGCAGTCTGGGGGGGGGCACTGAAGCTTTCTTT. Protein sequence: CASSLGGGTEAFF.

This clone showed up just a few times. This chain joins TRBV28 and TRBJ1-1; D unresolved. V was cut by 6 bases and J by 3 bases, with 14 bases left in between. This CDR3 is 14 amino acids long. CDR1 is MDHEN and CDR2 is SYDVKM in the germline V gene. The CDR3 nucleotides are TGTGCCAGCAGCCGATCTTCCGGGTACACTGAAGCTTTCTTT. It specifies CASSRSSGYTEAFF.

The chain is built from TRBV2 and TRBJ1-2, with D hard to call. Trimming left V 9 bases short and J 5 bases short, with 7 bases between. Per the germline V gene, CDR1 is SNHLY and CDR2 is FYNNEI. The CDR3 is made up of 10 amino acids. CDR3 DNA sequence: TGTGCCAGTGAGGGATATGGCTACACCTTC. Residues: CASEGYGYTF.

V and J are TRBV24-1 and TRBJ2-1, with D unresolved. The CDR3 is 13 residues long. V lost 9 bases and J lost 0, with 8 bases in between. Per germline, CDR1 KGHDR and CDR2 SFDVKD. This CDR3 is CATGQTSYNEQFF. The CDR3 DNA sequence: TGTGCCACCGGGCAGACCTCCTACAATGAGCAGTTCTTC.

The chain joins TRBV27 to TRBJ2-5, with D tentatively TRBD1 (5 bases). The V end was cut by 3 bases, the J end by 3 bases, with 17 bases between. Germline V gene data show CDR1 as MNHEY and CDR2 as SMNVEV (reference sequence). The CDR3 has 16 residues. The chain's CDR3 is CASSLDAGNAEETQYF. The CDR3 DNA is TGTGCCAGCAGTTTGGATGCAGGGAACGCCGAAGAGACCCAGTACTTC.

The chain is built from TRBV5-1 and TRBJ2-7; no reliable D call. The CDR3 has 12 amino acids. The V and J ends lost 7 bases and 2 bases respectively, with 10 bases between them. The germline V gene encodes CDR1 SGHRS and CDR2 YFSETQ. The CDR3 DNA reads TGCGCCAGCTCCGACTCAGCCTACGAGCAGTACTTC. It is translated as CASSDSAYEQYF.

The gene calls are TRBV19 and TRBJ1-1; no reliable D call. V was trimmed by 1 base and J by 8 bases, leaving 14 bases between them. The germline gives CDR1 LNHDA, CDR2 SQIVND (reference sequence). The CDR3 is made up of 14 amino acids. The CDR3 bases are TGTGCCAGTAGTATAGTAGCGGCCACAACGGAAGCTTTCTTT. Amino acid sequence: CASSIVAATTEAFF.

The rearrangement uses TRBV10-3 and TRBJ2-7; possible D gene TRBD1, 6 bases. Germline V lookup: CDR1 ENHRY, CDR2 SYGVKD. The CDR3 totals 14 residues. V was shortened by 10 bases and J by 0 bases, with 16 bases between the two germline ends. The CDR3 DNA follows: TGTGCCACGGTGGGGCAGGGGAGCTCCTACGAGCAGTACTTC. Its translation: CATVGQGSSYEQYF.

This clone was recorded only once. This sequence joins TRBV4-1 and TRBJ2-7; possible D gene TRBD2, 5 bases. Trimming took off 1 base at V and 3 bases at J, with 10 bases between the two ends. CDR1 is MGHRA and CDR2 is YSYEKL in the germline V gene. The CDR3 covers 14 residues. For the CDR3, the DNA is TGCGCCAGCAGCCAAGTAGGAGGTCTCTACGAGCAGTACTTC. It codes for CASSQVGGLYEQYF.

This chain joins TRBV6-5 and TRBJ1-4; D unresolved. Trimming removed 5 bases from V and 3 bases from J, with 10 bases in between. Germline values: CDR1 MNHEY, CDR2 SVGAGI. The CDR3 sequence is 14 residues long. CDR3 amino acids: CASSNSPANEKLFF. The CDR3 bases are TGTGCCAGCAGTAACAGTCCCGCTAATGAAAAACTGTTTTTT.

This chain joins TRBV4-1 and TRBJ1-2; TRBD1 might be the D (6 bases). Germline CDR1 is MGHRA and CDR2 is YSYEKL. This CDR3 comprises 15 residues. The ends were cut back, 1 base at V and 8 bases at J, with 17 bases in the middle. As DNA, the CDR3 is TGCGCCAGCAGCCAAGGAGACAGGACGGTTAGAGGCTACACCTTC. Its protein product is CASSQGDRTVRGYTF.

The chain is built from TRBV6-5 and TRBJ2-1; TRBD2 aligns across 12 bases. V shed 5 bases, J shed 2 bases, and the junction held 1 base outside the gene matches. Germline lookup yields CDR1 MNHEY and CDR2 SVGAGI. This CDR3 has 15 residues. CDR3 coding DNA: TGTGCCAGCAGTACTAGCGGGAGGACCTACAATGAGCAGTTCTTC. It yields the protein CASSTSGRTYNEQFF.

DNA of the CDR3: TGTGCCAGCGGGGGGGCGATAGGCTACACCTTC. As protein: CASGGAIGYTF. V is TRBV27 and J is TRBJ1-2, with D possibly TRBD1 on 6 matching bases. The CDR3 has 11 residues. The ends were cut back, 8 bases at V and 8 bases at J, with 12 bases in the middle. The germline CDR1 and CDR2 sequences are MNHEY and SMNVEV (reference sequence).

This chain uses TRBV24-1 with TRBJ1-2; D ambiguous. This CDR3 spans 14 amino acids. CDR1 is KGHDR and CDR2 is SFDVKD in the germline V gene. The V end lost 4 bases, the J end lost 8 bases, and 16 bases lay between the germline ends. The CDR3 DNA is TGTGCCACCAGTGACAGATCATTAGGGAGGGGCTACACCTTC. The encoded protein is CATSDRSLGRGYTF.

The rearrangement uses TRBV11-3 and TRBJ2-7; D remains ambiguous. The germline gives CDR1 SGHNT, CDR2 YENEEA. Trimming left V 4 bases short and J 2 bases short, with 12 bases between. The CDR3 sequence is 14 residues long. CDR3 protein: CASSSPPRAYEQYF. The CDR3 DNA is TGTGCCAGCAGCTCCCCCCCCCGGGCCTACGAGCAGTACTTC.

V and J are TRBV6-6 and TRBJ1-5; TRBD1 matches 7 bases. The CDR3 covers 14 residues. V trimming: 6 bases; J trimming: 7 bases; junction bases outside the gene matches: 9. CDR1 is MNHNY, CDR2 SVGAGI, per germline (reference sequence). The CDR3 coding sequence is TGTGCCAGCAGATATCAGGGGGTTGGCCAGCCCCAGCATTTT. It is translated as CASRYQGVGQPQHF.

CDR3 nucleotides: TGTGCCAGTAGTCCCAGGGCGGGATCCGATAATGAAAAACTGTTTTTT. Translating gives CASSPRAGSDNEKLFF. The chain combines TRBV19 with TRBJ1-4; tentatively, D is TRBD1 (5 bases). The germline V gene has CDR1 LNHDA and CDR2 SQIVND (reference sequence). This CDR3 spans 16 amino acids. The V end lost 5 bases, the J end lost 4 bases, and 17 bases lay between the germline ends.

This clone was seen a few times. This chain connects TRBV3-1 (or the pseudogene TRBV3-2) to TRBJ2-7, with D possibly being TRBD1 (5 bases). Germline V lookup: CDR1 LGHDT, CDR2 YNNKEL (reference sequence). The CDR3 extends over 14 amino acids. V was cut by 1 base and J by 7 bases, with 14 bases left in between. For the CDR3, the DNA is TGTGCCAGCAGCCAAGCCCCAGGGTCAGGAGAGCAGTACTTC. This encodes CASSQAPGSGEQYF.